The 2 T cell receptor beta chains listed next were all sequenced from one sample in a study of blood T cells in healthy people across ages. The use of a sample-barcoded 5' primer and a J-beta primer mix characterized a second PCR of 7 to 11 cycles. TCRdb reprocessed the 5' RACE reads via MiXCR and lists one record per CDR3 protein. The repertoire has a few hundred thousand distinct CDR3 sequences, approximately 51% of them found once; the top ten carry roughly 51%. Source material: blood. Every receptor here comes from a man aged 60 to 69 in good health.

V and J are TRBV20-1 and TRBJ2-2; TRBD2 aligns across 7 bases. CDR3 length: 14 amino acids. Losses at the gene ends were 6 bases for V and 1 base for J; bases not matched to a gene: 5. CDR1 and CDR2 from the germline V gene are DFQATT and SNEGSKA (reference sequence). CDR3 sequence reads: CSAPTGGNTGELFF. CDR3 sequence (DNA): TGCAGTGCACCGACGGGGGGGAACACCGGGGAGCTGTTTTTT.

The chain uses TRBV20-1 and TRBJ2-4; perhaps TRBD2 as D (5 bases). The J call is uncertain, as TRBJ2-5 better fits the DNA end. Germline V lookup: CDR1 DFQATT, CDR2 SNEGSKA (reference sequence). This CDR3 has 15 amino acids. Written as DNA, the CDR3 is TGCAGTGCTAGAGATTGGTTTTCGGGGCAAGAGACCCAGTACTTC. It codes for CSARDWFSGQETQYF.